Described below is a single T cell receptor beta chain sequence and its context. This sample is drawn from a study of blood T cell repertoires in COVID-19. Study background: Samples taken during acute and convalescent COVID-19 were collected in the United States, Italy and Spain. PBMCs, B-cell-depleted T cells, or T cells were the source of the cDNA or gDNA that made up the material.

In the authors' methods: Reference gene primer amplification gave estimated nucleated cell counts. Using immunoSEQ multiplex PCR, the repertoire was profiled, and TCRdb retains in-frame clones only, with some absent. V, J and clone size derive from that table, while D and trimming were established from the DNA sequence. The table lists about 200,000 clones, more than 65% of them singletons. This sequence was found in a human donor in a cohort sampled during active COVID-19. Source material: peripheral blood.

The CDR3 nucleotides are TGTGCCAGCAGTTACGGTAGACAAGACTACAATGAGCAGTTCTTC. Its protein is CASSYGRQDYNEQFF. The rearrangement uses TRBV6-5 and TRBJ2-1; D gene uncertain. V lost 2 bases and J lost 3, with 11 bases in between. Looked up from germline, CDR1 is MNHEY and CDR2 is SVGAGI. The CDR3 spans 15 residues.